Listed here are 24 T cell receptor beta chains from one sample, sequenced in a study of long-term antiretroviral therapy in people with HIV. immunoSEQ v3.0 was run at survey level. Clones were read by immunoSEQ multiplex PCR, and TCRdb kept only the in-frame ones, dropping some. The repertoire holds approximately 25,000 clones, 65% to 80% seen once, with less than 12% in the top ten. This material consisted of unsorted PBMCs, taken 1.2 years after starting antiretroviral therapy. These receptor sequences come from a middle-aged woman with HIV.

This clone was counted once. The chain has TRBV6-5 and TRBJ2-7; the match to TRBD2 covers 8 bases. CDR3 length: 16 amino acids. CDR1 is MNHEY and CDR2 is SVGAGI in the germline V gene. V lost 0 bases and J lost 2; bases outside the gene matches: 6. The CDR3 sequence: CASSYSGAGGAYEQYF. The CDR3 DNA reads as TGTGCCAGCAGTTACTCAGGTGCGGGAGGCGCCTACGAGCAGTACTTC.

The J gene is TRBJ1-1, the V gene TRBV2; 8 bases align to TRBD1. Unmatched junction bases numbered 3, after V lost 6 bases and J lost 0 bases. The CDR3 has 14 residues. CDR1 is SNHLY, CDR2 FYNNEI, per germline. The CDR3 spells CASRGGQVNTEAFF. DNA for the CDR3: TGTGCCAGCAGAGGGGGACAGGTGAACACTGAAGCTTTCTTT.

There are a few counts of this clone. The chain has TRBV11-2 and TRBJ2-7; unclear D gene. Germline V CDR1 and CDR2: SGHAT, FQNNGV. CDR3 length equals 11 residues. Trimming shortened V by 5 bases and J by 4 bases, and 6 bases separated the two germline ends. In DNA, the CDR3 is TGTGCCAGCAGCATCCAGTACGAGCAGTACTTC. This sequence encodes CASSIQYEQYF.

In its sample, this clone was seen once. V and J are TRBV5-4 and TRBJ2-1; possibly TRBD1 for D (5 bases). This CDR3 is 12 amino acids long. Germline CDR1 SGHNT, CDR2 YYREEE (reference sequence). With 3 bases removed from V and 7 bases from J, the gap between germline ends came to 8 bases. CDR3 in amino acids: CASSWGANEQFF. CDR3 sequence (DNA): TGTGCCAGCAGCTGGGGCGCAAATGAGCAGTTCTTC.

V is TRBV19 and J is TRBJ2-3; tentative D call: TRBD2 (6 bases). Trimming removed 5 bases from V and 3 bases from J, with 12 bases in between. Germline V gives CDR1 LNHDA, CDR2 SQIVND (reference sequence). The CDR3 contains 14 residues. CDR3 coding DNA: TGTGCCAGTAGTTCGCGGGGCTTGACAGATACGCAGTATTTT. The encoded protein is CASSSRGLTDTQYF.

This clone was counted a single time. The CDR3: CASSSDGDQPQHF. Written as DNA, the CDR3 is TGTGCCAGCAGTTCCGACGGGGATCAGCCCCAGCATTTT. The chain uses TRBV2 and TRBJ1-5; D remains ambiguous. There are 13 residues in the CDR3. V lost 5 bases, J lost 5 bases, and 10 bases lay in between. Germline assignment: CDR1 SNHLY and CDR2 FYNNEI.

The genes are TRBV4-1 and TRBJ2-1; D unclear. The CDR3 has 15 residues. Trimming took off 1 base at V and 1 base at J, with 8 bases between the two ends. CDR1 is MGHRA, CDR2 YSYEKL, per germline. The CDR3 sequence is CASSQATPSYNEQFF. As DNA, the CDR3 is TGCGCCAGCAGCCAAGCGACCCCTTCCTACAATGAGCAGTTCTTC.

The V and J genes are TRBV10-3 and TRBJ2-1; weak D call: TRBD2 (7 bases). Trimming took 2 bases from V and 3 from J, leaving 11 bases between them. Germline loops: CDR1 ENHRY, CDR2 SYGVKD. This CDR3 comprises 15 residues. Here the CDR3 reads CAISEGGASYNEQFF. The CDR3 DNA follows: TGTGCCATCAGTGAGGGGGGGGCCAGCTACAATGAGCAGTTCTTC.

This clone appeared a few times. The rearrangement joins TRBV5-5 to TRBJ1-5; 10 positions match TRBD1. Germline-derived CDR1 and CDR2 are SGHKS and YYEKEE (reference sequence). J lost 4 bases, V lost 0 bases, and 1 base had no gene match. The CDR3 extends over 15 amino acids. The DNA of the CDR3 is TGTGCCAGCAGCTTGGGGGACAGGGGAAATCAGCCCCAGCATTTT. It yields the protein CASSLGDRGNQPQHF. The entire variable domain, with the rest obtained from reference TRBV5-5 and TRBJ1-5, is as follows: DAGVTQSPTHLIKTRGQQVTLRCSPISGHKSVSWYQQVLGQGPQFIFQYYEKEERGRGNFPDRFSARQFPNYSSELNVNALLLGDSALYLCASSLGDRGNQPQHFGDGTRLSIL.

This clone was seen once. This chain links TRBV4-1 with TRBJ2-5; 8 bases are a match to TRBD2. CDR3 length: 16 residues. V lost 1 base and J lost 1; bases outside the gene matches: 5. Germline values: CDR1 MGHRA, CDR2 YSYEKL. CDR3 protein: CASSQGSGGLQETQYF. In nucleotides, the CDR3 is TGCGCCAGCAGCCAAGGGAGCGGGGGCCTCCAAGAGACCCAGTACTTC.

The chain uses TRBV30 and TRBJ2-7; TRBD2 matches 13 bases. CDR3 length: 16 residues. Germline V lookup: CDR1 GTSNPN, CDR2 SVGIG (reference sequence). V lost 3 bases and J lost 7; bases outside the gene matches: 12. As DNA, the CDR3 is TGTGCCTGGAGCTACTTAGGACTAGCGGGAGTTGGAGAGCAGTACTTC. This encodes CAWSYLGLAGVGEQYF.

The chain is built from TRBV10-3 and TRBJ1-2; TRBD1 aligns across 10 bases. The CDR3 length is 15 residues. The germline V gene has CDR1 ENHRY and CDR2 SYGVKD. V shed 2 bases and J 5 bases; nucleotides not matched to a gene: 5. The CDR3 region is CAISEDRGHVYGYTF. CDR3 DNA sequence: TGTGCCATCAGTGAGGACAGGGGGCACGTTTATGGCTACACCTTC.

V gene TRBV10-3 combines with J gene TRBJ2-5, with D perhaps matching TRBD1 (5 bases). Trimming took 3 bases from V and 1 from J, leaving 12 bases between them. CDR1 and CDR2 (germline): ENHRY, SYGVKD. The CDR3 has 15 residues. The CDR3 DNA sequence: TGTGCCATCAGTGATGCCAGGGTCGCCCAAGAGACCCAGTACTTC. It encodes CAISDARVAQETQYF.

The chain links TRBV6-5 to TRBJ2-3; D possibly corresponds to TRBD2 (6 bases). V was cut by 6 bases and J by 5 bases, with 15 bases left in between. The CDR3 has 14 residues. Per germline, CDR1 MNHEY and CDR2 SVGAGI. DNA for the CDR3: TGTGCCAGCAGGGTGGGTTCGGAGGGAGATACGCAGTATTTT. Protein product: CASRVGSEGDTQYF.

A few counts support this clone. The chain joins TRBV7-2 to TRBJ2-5; D gene unclear. Trimming left V 4 bases short and J 5 bases short, with 8 bases between. Germline lookup yields CDR1 SGHTA and CDR2 FQGNSA. The CDR3 extends over 12 amino acids. The CDR3 is CASSWAGETQYF. As DNA, the CDR3 is TGTGCCAGCAGCTGGGCCGGGGAGACCCAGTACTTC.

The rearrangement joins TRBV30 to TRBJ1-4; a possible D gene is TRBD1 (5 bases). Germline V gene data show CDR1 as GTSNPN and CDR2 as SVGIG (reference sequence). The CDR3 consists of 17 residues. V was cut by 0 bases and J by 6 bases, with 20 bases left in between. CDR3 nucleotides: TGTGCCTGGAGTGTAGGGTTGGGGTGGGGGTTTGATGAAAAACTGTTTTTT. This sequence encodes CAWSVGLGWGFDEKLFF.

CDR3 DNA: TGTGCCAGCAGGCTCCGACAGGGGTCAGGAAACACCATATATTTT. This codes for CASRLRQGSGNTIYF. The chain joins TRBV28 to TRBJ1-3, with 8 nucleotides matching TRBD1. The CDR3 runs to 15 residues. Trimming cost V 6 bases and J 4 bases; bases outside gene matches: 8. Per germline, CDR1 MDHEN and CDR2 SYDVKM.

The chain couples TRBV19 to TRBJ2-7; D is perhaps TRBD1 (6 bases). Trimming removed 3 bases from V and 5 bases from J, with 17 bases in between. The length of the CDR3 is 15 residues. The germline V gene encodes CDR1 LNHDA and CDR2 SQIVND (reference sequence). CDR3 in DNA: TGTGCCAGTAGTATGGCCAGGGGAGTCTGGAACGAGCAGTACTTC. This encodes CASSMARGVWNEQYF.

This rearrangement joins TRBV6-4 to TRBJ2-2; 8 bases line up with TRBD2. From germline, CDR1 is MRHNA and CDR2 SNTAGT. Trimming cost V 2 bases and J 5 bases; bases outside gene matches: 10. CDR3 size: 17 residues. CDR3 region: CASSDGGAAGATGELFF. CDR3 nucleotides: TGTGCCAGCAGTGACGGAGGGGCAGCGGGAGCAACCGGGGAGCTGTTTTTT.

The chain couples TRBV14 to TRBJ2-7; no reliable D call. V was shortened by 4 bases and J by 3 bases, with 10 bases between the two germline ends. This CDR3 region has 13 residues. The V gene's germline CDR1 is SGHDN and CDR2 FVKESK. The CDR3: CASSLRPSYEQYF. Written as DNA, the CDR3 is TGTGCCAGCAGCCTGAGGCCCAGCTACGAGCAGTACTTC.

This chain links TRBV7-6 with TRBJ2-5; 8 bases map to TRBD2. The CDR3 is made up of 13 amino acids. Germline V gene sequence: CDR1 SGHVS, CDR2 FNYEAQ. V was clipped by 6 bases and J by 5 bases; unmatched bases: 5. CDR3 region: CASSPPGGETQYF. CDR3 nucleotides: TGTGCCAGCAGTCCCCCGGGAGGGGAGACCCAGTACTTC.

The chain couples TRBV6-5 to TRBJ2-1; D is undetermined. Trimming took 0 bases from V and 3 from J, leaving 9 bases between them. This CDR3 has 15 amino acids. CDR1 is MNHEY, CDR2 SVGAGI, per germline. The CDR3 region has the DNA TGTGCCAGCAGTTACTCTGGCGGTCACTACAATGAGCAGTTCTTC. Translated: CASSYSGGHYNEQFF.

This rearrangement joins TRBV19 to TRBJ1-5; D is ambiguous. Trimming cost V 3 bases and J 7 bases, with 16 bases left between them. Germline assignment: CDR1 LNHDA and CDR2 SQIVND (reference sequence). This CDR3 comprises 15 residues. The CDR3: CASSIPRYSGQPQHF. In DNA form, the CDR3 reads TGTGCCAGTAGTATTCCTCGCTACAGTGGACAGCCCCAGCATTTT.

V and J are TRBV28 and TRBJ2-7, with D perhaps matching TRBD1 or TRBD2 (5 bases each). CDR1 and CDR2 (germline): MDHEN, SYDVKM. The V end was cut by 5 bases, the J end by 1 base, with 15 bases between. The CDR3 sequence is 15 residues long. DNA of the CDR3: TGTGCCAGCAGTCTCCGAGGGACCGTATCCTACGAGCAGTACTTC. It specifies CASSLRGTVSYEQYF.